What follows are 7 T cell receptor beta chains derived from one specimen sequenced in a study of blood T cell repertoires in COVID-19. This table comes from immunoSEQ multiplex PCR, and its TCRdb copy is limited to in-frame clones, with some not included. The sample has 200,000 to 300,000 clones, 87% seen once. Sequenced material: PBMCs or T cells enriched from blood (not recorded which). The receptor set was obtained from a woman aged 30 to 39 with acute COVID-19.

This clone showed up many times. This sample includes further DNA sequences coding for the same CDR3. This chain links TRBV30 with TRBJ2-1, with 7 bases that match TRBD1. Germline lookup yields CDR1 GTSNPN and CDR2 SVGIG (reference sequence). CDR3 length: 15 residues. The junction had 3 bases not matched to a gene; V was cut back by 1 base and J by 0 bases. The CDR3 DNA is TGTGCCTGGAGTGAGGGACAGAGCTCCTACAATGAGCAGTTCTTC. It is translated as CAWSEGQSSYNEQFF.

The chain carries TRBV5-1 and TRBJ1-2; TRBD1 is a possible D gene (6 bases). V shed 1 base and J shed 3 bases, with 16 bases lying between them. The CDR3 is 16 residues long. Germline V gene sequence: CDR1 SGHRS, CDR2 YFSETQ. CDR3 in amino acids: CASSLSWDNLDYGYTF. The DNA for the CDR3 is TGCGCCAGCAGCTTGAGCTGGGACAACCTGGACTATGGCTACACCTTC.

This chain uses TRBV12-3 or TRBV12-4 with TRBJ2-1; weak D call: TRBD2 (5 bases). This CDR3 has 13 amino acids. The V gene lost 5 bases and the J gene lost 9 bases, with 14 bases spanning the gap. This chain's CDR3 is CASSPTSEGEQFF. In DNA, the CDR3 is TGTGCCAGCAGTCCCACTTCCGAGGGTGAGCAGTTCTTC.

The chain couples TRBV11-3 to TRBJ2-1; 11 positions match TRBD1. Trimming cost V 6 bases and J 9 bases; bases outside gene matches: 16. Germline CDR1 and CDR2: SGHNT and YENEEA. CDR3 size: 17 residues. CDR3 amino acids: CASSLSPGTGGKGEQFF. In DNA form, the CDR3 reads TGTGCCAGCAGTCTGTCGCCCGGGACAGGGGGTAAGGGTGAGCAGTTCTTC.

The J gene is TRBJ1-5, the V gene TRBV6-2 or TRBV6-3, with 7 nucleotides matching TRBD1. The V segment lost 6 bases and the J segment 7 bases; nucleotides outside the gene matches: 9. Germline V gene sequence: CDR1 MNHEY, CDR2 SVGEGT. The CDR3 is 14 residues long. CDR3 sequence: CASSDRAGRQPQHF. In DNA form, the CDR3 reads TGTGCCAGCAGCGACAGGGCTGGTCGACAGCCCCAGCATTTT.

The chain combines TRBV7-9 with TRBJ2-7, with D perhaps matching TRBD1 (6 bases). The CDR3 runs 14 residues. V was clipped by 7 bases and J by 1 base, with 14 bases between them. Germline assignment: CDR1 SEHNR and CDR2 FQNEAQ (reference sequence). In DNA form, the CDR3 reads TGTGCCAGCACCGTAACCGGGACATCCTACGAGCAGTACTTC. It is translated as CASTVTGTSYEQYF.

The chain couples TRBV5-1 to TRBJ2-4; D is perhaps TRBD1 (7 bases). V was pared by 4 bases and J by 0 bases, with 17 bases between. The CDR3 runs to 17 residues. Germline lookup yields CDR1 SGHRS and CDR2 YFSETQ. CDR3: CASSVTTGEVAKNIQYF. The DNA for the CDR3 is TGCGCCAGCAGCGTGACTACAGGGGAGGTAGCCAAAAACATTCAGTACTTC.